The text below deals with one T cell receptor (beta chain). The antigen it recognizes is unknown. No quality values exist for individual bases; no much larger clone is one base distant. The sample is drawn from a study of shared clonotypes between healthy human individuals (dated by TCRdb to the early 2020s). Background for the entire study: A couple of women and a few men aged 18 to 49 years were included in the cohort. Per donor, three plates each were used for CD4 naive and CD4 memory, two for CD8 naive, and one for CD8 memory. To estimate repertoire size and how much clonotypes are shared between individuals, the study performed deep sequencing of blood TCR repertoires from 4 to 6 healthy adults. Different laboratories and diverse techniques were used to prepare libraries and sequence TCR repertoires, to increase sequencing depth and limit assay-specific biases. Per donor, leukapheresis produced somewhere between about 0.9 and 9 billion PBMCs. The research as a whole found: Because the study included only a small number of donors, the genetic and exposure-history diversity represented was limited. Sampling was restricted to blood, and TCR repertoires in tissue are likely to differ from TCR repertoires in blood. Compared with non-shared clonotypes, clonotypes shared by all four sorted-subset donors had higher generation probabilities. About 4.5% of naive CD4, around 4% of naive CD8, about 2.4% of memory CD4, and 0.4% of memory CD8 clonotypes were shared across several donors. Naive subsets generally had larger estimated clonotype richness than memory subsets did. Even with the large sequencing depth, rarefaction of the sorted-subset datasets indicated that sequencing was incomplete. Based on pairwise subsampling, the degree of clonotype sharing among donors was expected to be affected by sequencing depth.

Using the deep immunoSEQ assay, TCR CDR3 regions were amplified from genomic DNA by multiplex PCR. Extracted genomic DNA from each cell subset was distributed evenly across all wells of several immunoSEQ 96-well plates, and each plate was treated as a replicate. For sorted subsets, approximately 210 ng of genomic DNA, equivalent to 25,000 to 30,000 T cell genomes, went into each replicate PCR. The purified libraries were quantified using a Qubit 3.0 fluorometer, sized with a Bioanalyzer 2100, and then quantified again using the KAPA Library Quantification kit. Each immunoSEQ 96-well plate was sequenced on its own single-read 150-cycle Illumina NextSeq 550 flow cell. The study's processing was this. The immunoSEQ output contained only junctional sequences without quality scores, so filtering could not match that applied to full-length reads. To assign V/J genes and CDR3, sequences were annotated using PyIR, a Python wrapper for IgBLAST v1.9, with IMGT germline references. Reads were removed for weak V/J assignments (E-value above 1e-6), missing CDR3, stop codons, out-of-frame junctions, or ambiguous translated residues. A V3J clonotype was defined by an identical inferred V gene, J gene, and CDR3 amino acid sequence. The percentage overlap between two repertoires was calculated by dividing the number of shared unique clonotypes by the size of the smaller repertoire. Repertoire richness was assessed with RTK rarefaction, the Chao1 estimator, and Recon v2.1 estimates of unobserved clonotypes. Generation probabilities for all TCRbeta clonotypes obtained by the gDNA method from several donors were computed using OLGA. TCRdb stores this immuneACCESS table with in-frame sequences only. Part of the clones is absent; in the studies checked, under half of the shortfall reflects unresolved V genes, and no reason is known for the rest. Clone size and V and J calls were adopted from that table, with D and trimming inferred from the DNA. This sample has a few million clones in its table, and approximately 92% of those were observed once. The ten largest make up around 0.15% of the sample.

The V and J ends are trimmed by 4 bases and 0 bases, leaving 13 bases between them. CDR1 and CDR2 are read off the germline V gene as MNHEY and SVGAGI. Spanning cysteine to phenylalanine, the CDR3 consists of 15 amino acids. Of the read, only the CDR3 DNA is kept; its 45 bases are in frame from base 1. Healthy HIV-negative adults with no recently reported acute infections or vaccinations were included as donors. Only Caucasian adults living in Nashville, Tennessee, USA were represented among the donors. Magnetic negative selection was used to enrich CD4+ T cells, after which naive cells were positively selected on CD45RA and the negative fraction became the memory subset. After blood collection by leukapheresis, PBMCs were isolated using Ficoll-Histopaque density gradient centrifugation and then cryopreserved in the vapor phase of liquid nitrogen. Analytical flow cytometry was used to check the purity and quantity of each magnetically sorted T cell population. Each sorted fraction had its genomic DNA isolated and then quantified by UV absorbance on a Nanodrop 2000c.

This TCR was sampled from a man aged 18 to 30 in good health. The rearranged segments are TRBV6-5 and TRBJ2-7; the best D guess is TRBD1, with 6 bases matching. The sample taken for sequencing was naive CD4+ T cells sorted from blood. The cell subset or site label here, explained by the study, means: CD45RA+ positively selected. The base sequence is TGTGCCAGCAGTTTGCCCGGACAGTTCTCCTACGAGCAGTACTTC. This gives the protein CASSLPGQFSYEQYF.